A single sample gave rise to the 25 T cell receptor beta chains below, sequenced in a study of a mutant IDH1 vaccine in newly diagnosed glioma. TCRdb keeps only in-frame clones here, not all; method: immunoSEQ multiplex PCR. The sample yields roughly 26,000 clones, around four fifths seen once. Antigen specificity for these receptors is unknown. Time point specified: week 35, safety follow-up. Doses consisted of 300 ug of mutant IDH1 20-mer peptide each, paired with topical imiquimod. The sequencing used PBMCs, collected from a glioma patient whose treatment included an IDH1 peptide vaccine. All receptors derive from a man aged 25 to 45 with glioma.

This chain links TRBV19 with TRBJ2-7; D is possibly TRBD1 (5 bases). V lost 7 bases to trimming and J lost 4 bases, with 17 bases between them. Germline loops: CDR1 LNHDA, CDR2 SQIVND (reference sequence). The CDR3 consists of 14 residues. The CDR3 DNA reads as TGTGCCAGTACCATAGCTCCAGGGATGTACGAGCAGTACTTC. It codes for CASTIAPGMYEQYF.

The chain links TRBV5-4 to TRBJ2-1; no clear D gene. The CDR3 length is 11 residues. V gave up 4 bases and J gave up 5 bases, with 4 bases separating them. Germline CDR1 reads SGHNT; CDR2 reads YYREEE (reference sequence). The CDR3 protein is CASSTDNEQFF. Written as DNA, the CDR3 is TGTGCCAGCAGCACCGACAATGAGCAGTTCTTC.

The V gene is TRBV6-1, the J gene TRBJ1-5; D ambiguous. Germline values: CDR1 MNHNS, CDR2 SASEGT. The CDR3 has 12 residues. The ends were cut back, 8 bases at V and 5 bases at J, with 10 bases in the middle. The CDR3 sequence: CASGRGDQPQHF. The CDR3 DNA is TGTGCCAGCGGCAGAGGAGATCAGCCCCAGCATTTT.

This chain uses TRBV5-1 with TRBJ2-7; D is uncertain. Trimming cost V 3 bases and J 6 bases, with 10 bases left between them. The CDR3 has 12 amino acids. Germline V lookup: CDR1 SGHRS, CDR2 YFSETQ. CDR3 bases: TGCGCCAGCAGCTACGACTCACGCGAGCAGTACTTC. Its protein is CASSYDSREQYF.

The chain employs TRBV9 and TRBJ2-1; D is uncertain. The CDR3 contains 14 residues. Deletions cut 3 bases from V and 0 bases from J, with 7 bases between. In germline, CDR1 is SGDLS, CDR2 YYNGEE. Here the CDR3 DNA reads TGTGCCAGCAGCGCCCATAGCTCCTACAATGAGCAGTTCTTC. Protein product: CASSAHSSYNEQFF.

This chain uses TRBV9 with TRBJ1-6; D gene ambiguous. There are 12 residues in the CDR3. Germline CDR1 SGDLS, CDR2 YYNGEE. V lost 0 bases and J 8 bases, leaving 3 bases between the germline ends. CDR3 bases: TGTGCCAGCAGCGTAGAGGATTCACCCCTCCACTTT. Its protein is CASSVEDSPLHF.

The chain couples TRBV9 to TRBJ2-3; 9 nucleotides agree with TRBD1. The J segment lost 4 bases and the V segment lost 3 bases, leaving 6 bases of the junction unmatched. CDR1 is SGDLS, CDR2 YYNGEE, per germline. This CDR3 comprises 15 residues. The CDR3 loop is CASSGHRGLADTQYF. In DNA form, the CDR3 reads TGTGCCAGCAGCGGGCACAGGGGGCTCGCAGATACGCAGTATTTT. Full variable domain (remainder filled in from reference TRBV9 and TRBJ2-3): DSGVTQTPKHLITATGQRVTLRCSPRSGDLSVYWYQQSLDQGLQFLIQYYNGEERAKGNILERFSAQQFPDLHSELNLSSLELGDSALYFCASSGHRGLADTQYFGPGTRLTVL.

The chain joins TRBV14 to TRBJ1-6; no reliable D call. The CDR3 consists of 17 residues. The germline gives CDR1 SGHDN, CDR2 FVKESK. V lost 2 bases to trimming and J lost 9 bases, with 20 bases between them. The CDR3 nucleotides read TGTGCCAGCAGCCAATCTAAGGCTCCGGAGGTTGCTTCACCCCTCCACTTT. It is translated as CASSQSKAPEVASPLHF. The full variable domain, with the rest looked up from reference TRBV14 and TRBJ1-6, is EAGVTQFPSHSVIEKGQTVTLRCDPISGHDNLYWYRRVMGKEIKFLLHFVKESKQDESGMPNNRFLAERTGGTYSTLKVQPAELEDSGVYFCASSQSKAPEVASPLHFGNGTRLTVT.

The chain recombines TRBV5-1 with TRBJ2-7, with D hard to call. The germline V gene encodes CDR1 SGHRS and CDR2 YFSETQ. CDR3 size: 13 residues. Trimming left V 0 bases short and J 2 bases short, with 6 bases between. Here the CDR3 DNA reads TGCGCCAGCAGCTTGGTCACTACCTACGAGCAGTACTTC. This sequence encodes CASSLVTTYEQYF.

This clone was observed once. This sequence joins TRBV2 and TRBJ1-2; D might be TRBD1 (6 bases). Trimming removed 9 bases from V and 4 bases from J, with 15 bases in between. This CDR3 has 13 residues. Looked up from germline, CDR1 is SNHLY and CDR2 is FYNNEI. CDR3 DNA sequence: TGTGCCAGAGGGGGGTCCGGCGGCTATGGCTACACCTTC. Translating it yields CARGGSGGYGYTF.

This chain joins TRBV10-3 and TRBJ1-4; 7 nucleotides line up with TRBD1. CDR1 and CDR2 (germline): ENHRY, SYGVKD. The CDR3 is 15 amino acids. With 3 bases clipped from V and 6 bases from J, the junction kept 7 bases outside the gene matches. CDR3 bases: TGTGCCATCAGTGACAGGGGGAGTCGTGATGAAAAACTGTTTTTT. As protein: CAISDRGSRDEKLFF.

The rearrangement joins TRBV19 to TRBJ1-3, with unresolved D. Per germline, CDR1 LNHDA and CDR2 SQIVND (reference sequence). With 8 bases removed from V and 0 bases from J, the gap between germline ends came to 11 bases. The CDR3 loop spans 14 amino acids. The CDR3 protein is CASWEGPSGNTIYF. CDR3 sequence (DNA): TGTGCCAGTTGGGAGGGTCCCTCTGGAAACACCATATATTTT.

The V gene is TRBV5-1, the J gene TRBJ2-5, with TRBD2 identical over 11 bases. CDR1 SGHRS and CDR2 YFSETQ come from the germline V gene. The junction had 4 bases not matched to a gene; V was cut back by 1 base and J by 2 bases. The CDR3 runs to 16 residues. For the CDR3, the DNA is TGCGCCAGCAGCTTGAACCCTAGCGGGAGGCAAGAGACCCAGTACTTC. This translates into CASSLNPSGRQETQYF.

The chain recombines TRBV5-1 with TRBJ2-3; the D is unclear. Trimming pared 3 bases from V and 4 bases from J, leaving 12 bases between. The CDR3 covers 14 residues. Germline lookup yields CDR1 SGHRS and CDR2 YFSETQ. In nucleotides, the CDR3 is TGCGCCAGCAGCTCTTCAGTACCCGCAGATACGCAGTATTTT. Its protein is CASSSSVPADTQYF.

The table lists this clone with a count of one. The CDR3 loop is CAWSRARDEQYF. The DNA of the CDR3 is TGTGCCTGGAGTAGGGCCAGGGACGAGCAGTACTTC. The V call is TRBV30, the J call TRBJ2-7, with D perhaps matching TRBD1 (5 bases). This CDR3 contains 12 residues. V was cut by 2 bases and J by 5 bases, with 10 bases left in between. Germline lookup yields CDR1 GTSNPN and CDR2 SVGIG (reference sequence).

Of note for this clone: This CDR3 is also generated by other DNA sequences in the sample. The rearrangement links TRBV7-2 to TRBJ1-2; D is uncertain. V was trimmed by 2 bases and J by 7 bases, leaving 5 bases between them. The germline V gene encodes CDR1 SGHTA and CDR2 FQGNSA. The CDR3 length is 11 residues. CDR3 DNA: TGTGCCAGCAGCTTATCGGGTGGCTACACCTTC. This sequence encodes CASSLSGGYTF.

This clone appeared a few times. V and J are TRBV2 and TRBJ2-1; D uncertain. Deletions cut 3 bases from V and 0 bases from J, with 6 bases between. Per germline, CDR1 SNHLY and CDR2 FYNNEI. The CDR3 has 14 amino acids. CDR3 sequence (DNA): TGTGCCAGCAGTGAGAAGAGCTCCTACAATGAGCAGTTCTTC. It specifies CASSEKSSYNEQFF.

The CDR3 here is CASSSPVGEKLFF. For the CDR3, the DNA is TGTGCCAGCAGTTCCCCGGTAGGAGAAAAACTGTTTTTT. V gene TRBV28 combines with J gene TRBJ1-4; D call uncertain. The CDR3 is 13 amino acids. The V gene's germline CDR1 is MDHEN and CDR2 SYDVKM. Trimming shortened V by 4 bases and J by 8 bases, and 11 bases separated the two germline ends.

V and J are TRBV7-9 and TRBJ2-3; the D is unclear. The ends were cut back, 7 bases at V and 2 bases at J, with 19 bases in the middle. The CDR3 spans 16 residues. The V gene's germline CDR1 is SEHNR and CDR2 FQNEAQ (reference sequence). CDR3 DNA: TGTGCCAGCACCCTCCCTGCGACGGAGTACACAGATACGCAGTATTTT. Its translation: CASTLPATEYTDTQYF. Drawing the rest from reference TRBV7-9 and TRBJ2-3, the complete variable domain is DTGVSQNPRHKITKRGQNVTFRCDPISEHNRLYWYRQTLGQGPEFLTYFQNEAQLEKSRLLSDRFSAERPKGSFSTLEIQRTEQGDSAMYLCASTLPATEYTDTQYFGPGTRLTVL.

To note about this clone: The germline gene is not matched at one end of the junction; a read error may be the cause. The chain links TRBV7-2 to TRBJ2-3; 7 bases agree with TRBD2. This CDR3 contains 13 residues. Germline V CDR1 and CDR2: SGHTA, FQGNSA. The CDR3: CASNSHSGQSPIF. The CDR3, as DNA: TGTGCCAGCAATTCACATAGCGGGCAGTCTCCTATTTTT.

The chain has TRBV4-2 and TRBJ1-1; no reliable D call. The CDR3 totals 15 residues. V lost 0 bases and J lost 7, with 15 bases in between. Germline V gives CDR1 LGHNA, CDR2 YNFKEQ. The chain's CDR3 is CASSQEASRANEAFF. The CDR3 DNA sequence: TGTGCCAGCAGCCAAGAGGCCTCGAGGGCTAATGAAGCTTTCTTT.

The CDR3 sequence: CASSQVHSYEQYF. CDR3 coding DNA: TGCGCCAGCAGCCAAGTACATTCCTACGAGCAGTACTTC. The chain employs TRBV4-3 and TRBJ2-7, with D hard to call. Trimming pared 1 base from V and 1 base from J, leaving 5 bases between. CDR1 and CDR2 from the germline V gene are LGHNA and YSLEER. The CDR3 consists of 13 residues.

The rearrangement uses TRBV2 and TRBJ1-6, with D unclear. Germline loops: CDR1 SNHLY, CDR2 FYNNEI. This CDR3 is built from 14 residues. Trimming left V 10 bases short and J 9 bases short, with 19 bases between. CDR3 protein: CATSPSTISSPLHF. CDR3 in DNA: TGTGCCACCTCCCCGTCGACAATTAGTTCACCCCTCCACTTT.

This clone was found once. V and J are TRBV5-4 and TRBJ2-1; 8 nucleotides match TRBD2. The CDR3 totals 13 residues. Germline CDR1 SGHNT, CDR2 YYREEE (reference sequence). J gave up 5 bases and V 4 bases, and 2 bases lay outside the gene matches. The CDR3 nucleotides read TGTGCCAGCAGCCACGGGAGGGACAATGAGCAGTTCTTC. Amino acids: CASSHGRDNEQFF.

This clone was observed once. V is TRBV7-8 and J is TRBJ2-1; 15 bases fit TRBD2. Germline trimming cut 1 base from V and 4 bases from J; bases unmatched to any gene: 2. Per the germline V gene, CDR1 is SGHVS and CDR2 is FQNEAQ. The CDR3 has 17 residues. The CDR3 region has the DNA TGTGCCAGCAGCTTAGGGACTAGCGGGGGGGGGTACAATGAGCAGTTCTTC. Translated, it gives CASSLGTSGGGYNEQFF.